These 5 T cell receptor beta chains share one sample of origin, sequenced in a study of T cells in tuberculosis. Cells were sorted from thawed PBMC rested overnight and stained with GMM-loaded CD1B tetramer, viability dye and anti-CD3. C32 glucose monomycolate from Rhodococcus equi was loaded onto the CD1B tetramers. The protocol was immunoSEQ multiplex PCR, while the TCRdb copy is restricted to in-frame clones and leaves out a portion. This sample has about 88,000 clones; under 95% occur once, and the top ten carry approximately 2%. Sequencing was performed on CD1b-GMM tetramer-negative cells sorted from PBMCs. Source of these receptors: an adult woman with latent tuberculosis.

The chain recombines TRBV30 with TRBJ2-3, with 8 bases identical to TRBD2. The germline CDR1 and CDR2 sequences are GTSNPN and SVGIG (reference sequence). The CDR3 has 17 residues. V lost 8 bases to trimming and J lost 5 bases; unmatched junction nucleotides: 21. Here the CDR3 reads CASLDTVPGTRGDTQYF. As DNA, the CDR3 is TGTGCCAGCCTAGATACAGTTCCGGGGACTAGAGGAGATACGCAGTATTTT.

This chain links TRBV5-1 with TRBJ2-7; D possibly corresponds to TRBD1 (6 bases). The CDR3 runs to 15 residues. V was clipped by 3 bases and J by 11 bases, with 24 bases between them. The germline CDR1 and CDR2 sequences are SGHRS and YFSETQ. The chain's CDR3 is CASSSGNLGTPKEYF. DNA of the CDR3: TGCGCCAGCAGCTCCGGGAACCTCGGGACACCTAAGGAGTACTTC. The complete variable domain, with remaining parts taken from reference TRBV5-1 and TRBJ2-7, reads KAGVTQTPRYLIKTRGQQVTLSCSPISGHRSVSWYQQTPGQGLQFLFEYFSETQRNKGNFPGRFSGRQFSNSRSEMNVSTLELGDSALYLCASSSGNLGTPKEYFGPGTRLTVT.

The rearrangement uses TRBV21-1 and TRBJ1-5; the table's D call, TRBD1, has no DNA check behind it. TRBV21-1 is classified as a pseudogene. The CDR3 length is 13 residues. CDR3 sequence (DNA): TGTGCCAGCAGCAAAGTCAACAATCAGCCCCAGCATTTT. This codes for CASSKVNNQPQHF.

This chain links TRBV19 with TRBJ1-5; D call uncertain. CDR3 length equals 12 residues. CDR1 LNHDA and CDR2 SQIVND come from the germline V gene (reference sequence). V gave up 9 bases and J gave up 8 bases, with 14 bases separating them. The CDR3 sequence is CASSRTVEPQHF. The CDR3 coding sequence is TGTGCCAGCTCCCGGACTGTGGAGCCCCAGCATTTT.

This chain connects TRBV30 to TRBJ1-1; the D gene is possibly TRBD1 (5 bases). This CDR3 has 13 amino acids. Trimming pared 0 bases from V and 5 bases from J, leaving 10 bases between. In germline, CDR1 is GTSNPN, CDR2 SVGIG (reference sequence). The CDR3, as DNA: TGTGCCTGGAGTGTACGGGGGTGGACTGAAGCTTTCTTT. This sequence encodes CAWSVRGWTEAFF. The full variable domain, completed using reference TRBV30 and TRBJ1-1, is SQTIHQWPATLVQPVGSPLSLECTVEGTSNPNLYWYRQAAGRGLQLLFYSVGIGQISSEVPQNLSASRPQDRQFILSSKKLLLSDSGFYLCAWSVRGWTEAFFGQGTRLTVV.